Shown below are 18 T cell receptor beta chains from a single sample sequenced in a study of OX40 agonist ivuxolimab in advanced cancers. Profiled with immunoSEQ multiplex PCR; TCRdb holds only in-frame clones, not every one. The table includes roughly 64,000 clones, approximately 88% detected once. Source: CD4+ or CD8+ T cells sorted from blood, taken in a trial of the OX40 agonist ivuxolimab. The receptor source for this set is an adult with an advanced solid tumor such as melanoma, head and neck, liver or kidney cancer.

This chain joins TRBV6-6 and TRBJ1-5; TRBD1 might be the D (6 bases). Germline V gene sequence: CDR1 MNHNY, CDR2 SVGAGI (reference sequence). The V gene lost 6 bases and the J gene lost 2 bases, with 11 bases spanning the gap. The CDR3 spans 14 residues. The CDR3 region has the DNA TGTGCCAGCAGGGGGGGACAAGGCAATCAGCCCCAGCATTTT. This codes for CASRGGQGNQPQHF.

About this clone: The junction departs from germline at one end; a sequencing error may be responsible. Other DNA sequences of this sample code for an identical CDR3. This chain joins TRBV4-1 and TRBJ2-3; D remains unclear. This CDR3 comprises 12 residues. Germline V gene lookup returns CDR1 MGHRA and CDR2 YSYEKL. CDR3 DNA: TGCGCCAGCCGAGGTGGCACGGATACGCAGTATTTT. This translates into CASRGGTDTQYF.

The V gene is TRBV7-2, the J gene TRBJ2-7, with D possibly called TRBD1 or TRBD2 (5 bases each). V dropped 3 bases and J dropped 1 base, with 16 bases sitting between them. Germline V gives CDR1 SGHTA, CDR2 FQGNSA. The CDR3 loop spans 16 amino acids. The CDR3 DNA follows: TGTGCCAGCAGCTTGGGTCGGGGAAGGGGATCCTACGAGCAGTACTTC. The encoded protein is CASSLGRGRGSYEQYF.

The V call is TRBV30, the J call TRBJ2-3, with TRBD1 matching over 7 bases. Germline assignment: CDR1 GTSNPN and CDR2 SVGIG (reference sequence). V was clipped by 4 bases and J by 4 bases; unmatched bases: 5. This CDR3 spans 13 amino acids. The CDR3 DNA is TGTGCCTGGACCAGACAGGGCCCAGATACGCAGTATTTT. Its translation is CAWTRQGPDTQYF.

The chain links TRBV9 to TRBJ1-2; D call uncertain. Germline loops: CDR1 SGDLS, CDR2 YYNGEE. The germline V and J ends were trimmed by 3 bases and 7 bases, with 10 bases remaining between them. This CDR3 comprises 12 residues. Written as DNA, the CDR3 is TGTGCCAGCAGCGCTCGGCAATCTGGCTACACCTTC. It translates to CASSARQSGYTF.

This clone was recorded a few times. V is TRBV5-1 and J is TRBJ2-7; D might be TRBD1 (6 bases). This CDR3 has 15 amino acids. Trimming removed 3 bases at V and 3 bases at J, with 16 bases between. Germline lookup yields CDR1 SGHRS and CDR2 YFSETQ. In DNA, the CDR3 is TGCGCCAGCAGCTCACAGGGCCTGGGAGACTACGAGCAGTACTTC. Its translation: CASSSQGLGDYEQYF.

The genes are TRBV11-2 and TRBJ2-7, with D maybe TRBD1 (6 bases). The germline V gene has CDR1 SGHAT and CDR2 FQNNGV. With 5 bases removed from V and 2 bases from J, the gap between germline ends came to 19 bases. CDR3 size: 16 residues. CDR3 sequence: CASSDPGVGATYEQYF. As DNA, the CDR3 is TGTGCCAGCAGCGACCCCGGTGTGGGGGCTACCTACGAGCAGTACTTC.

CDR3: CASSPSGQQNEKLFF. The CDR3 coding sequence is TGCGCCAGCAGCCCCTCGGGACAGCAGAATGAAAAACTGTTTTTT. The V and J genes are TRBV4-1 and TRBJ1-4; 7 bases agree with TRBD1. Germline CDR1 reads MGHRA; CDR2 reads YSYEKL. J lost 5 bases, V lost 4 bases, and 7 bases had no gene match. CDR3 length equals 15 residues.

V gene TRBV5-6 combines with J gene TRBJ2-5; TRBD2 is a possible D gene (6 bases). This CDR3 contains 14 residues. The germline V gene has CDR1 SGHDT and CDR2 YYEEEE. V dropped 6 bases and J dropped 4 bases, with 16 bases sitting between them. In nucleotides, the CDR3 is TGTGCCAGCATTGGAGGGTTTGGGAGAGAGACCCAGTACTTC. Amino acid sequence: CASIGGFGRETQYF.

This chain joins TRBV4-1 and TRBJ2-3; 11 positions match TRBD2. The CDR3 spans 18 residues. The V gene's germline CDR1 is MGHRA and CDR2 YSYEKL. V lost 1 base and J lost 4; bases outside the gene matches: 10. CDR3 residues: CASSQGLAGFLSADTQYF. The CDR3 coding sequence is TGCGCCAGCAGCCAAGGACTAGCGGGGTTCCTCAGCGCAGATACGCAGTATTTT.

This chain joins TRBV2 and TRBJ2-1, with a weak D call TRBD1 (7 bases). V lost 7 bases, J lost 7 bases, and 29 bases lay in between. CDR1 SNHLY and CDR2 FYNNEI come from the germline V gene. CDR3 length: 18 residues. The CDR3 nucleotides read TGTGCCAGCAAGGGCAGGGGGGACTGGGGCGACAACGATAATGAGCAGTTCTTC. It specifies CASKGRGDWGDNDNEQFF.

The chain couples TRBV7-9 to TRBJ1-2; 11 nucleotides line up with TRBD1. Germline V gene sequence: CDR1 SEHNR, CDR2 FQNEAQ (reference sequence). The CDR3 contains 16 residues. V was clipped by 5 bases and J by 4 bases; unmatched bases: 9. The CDR3, as DNA: TGTGCCAGCAGCCCCAAACCGGGACAGGGGGGCTATGGCTACACCTTC. This translates into CASSPKPGQGGYGYTF.

This clone appeared a few times. The chain recombines TRBV6-5 with TRBJ1-5; TRBD1 aligns across 9 bases. Germline V gene sequence: CDR1 MNHEY, CDR2 SVGAGI. Trimming cost V 6 bases and J 5 bases; bases outside gene matches: 8. This CDR3 is 15 amino acids long. As DNA, the CDR3 is TGTGCCAGCAGCACCGGGACAGGGATGCATCAGCCCCAGCATTTT. It translates to CASSTGTGMHQPQHF.

The V and J genes are TRBV1 and TRBJ2-7; the DNA was not compared with TRBD1, the D call given in the table. TRBV1 is reported as a pseudogene. This CDR3 has 14 amino acids. As DNA, the CDR3 is TGCACCAGCTGCTACTGGGACACTCACTACGAGCAGTACTTC. Amino acid sequence: CTSCYWDTHYEQYF.

This clone was detected once. The chain has TRBV7-3 and TRBJ2-1; the match to TRBD1 covers 7 bases. The CDR3 totals 14 residues. Germline V CDR1 and CDR2: SGHTA, FQGTGA. V lost 5 bases and J lost 5; bases outside the gene matches: 6. In DNA form, the CDR3 reads TGTGCCAGCAGCCCGGGACAGCCCAACAATGAGCAGTTCTTC. Encoded protein: CASSPGQPNNEQFF.

The chain joins TRBV5-1 to TRBJ2-1; 8 bases agree with TRBD2. The CDR3 has 17 residues. Trimming cost V 0 bases and J 6 bases; bases outside gene matches: 11. Germline assignment: CDR1 SGHRS and CDR2 YFSETQ. The CDR3 loop reads CASSLDFRSGGGNEQFF. The DNA for the CDR3 is TGCGCCAGCAGCTTGGATTTTAGGAGCGGGGGTGGCAATGAGCAGTTCTTC.

V gene TRBV23-1 combines with J gene TRBJ2-5; D unresolved. TRBV23-1 qualifies as an ORF whose function is uncertain. The CDR3 extends over 11 amino acids. V gave up 3 bases and J gave up 7 bases, with 6 bases separating them. As DNA, the CDR3 is TGCGCCAGCAGTCAGGAGCTGACCCAGTACTTC. Translating gives CASSQELTQYF.

There are a few counts of this clone. This rearrangement joins TRBV29-1 to TRBJ1-5; the D is unclear. This CDR3 is built from 14 residues. The ends were cut back, 4 bases at V and 0 bases at J, with 10 bases in the middle. Germline lookup yields CDR1 SQVTM and CDR2 ANQGSEA. CDR3 protein: CSVAVQNSNQPQHF. DNA of the CDR3: TGCAGCGTTGCAGTTCAGAATAGCAATCAGCCCCAGCATTTT.